This T cell receptor (beta chain) was captured in a study of OX40 agonist ivuxolimab in advanced cancers. Study-wide context: 30% to 40% of patients had received prior checkpoint inhibitor therapy. General study results and limits: CD8+ T cells averaged more expanded clones than CD4+.

This CDR3 contains 15 residues. V was shortened by 5 bases and J by 2 bases, with 15 bases between the two germline ends. Germline CDR1 reads SGHAT; CDR2 reads FQNNGV. For this clone: The antigen is undetermined.

The table came from immunoSEQ multiplex PCR; TCRdb's copy has only in-frame clones and leaves some out. The sample lists tens of thousands of clones, roughly 85% seen once, with over 1.5% in the top ten. The V and J genes are TRBV11-2 and TRBJ1-2, with D possibly matching TRBD1 (5 bases). The clonotype comes from an adult with an advanced solid tumor such as melanoma, head and neck, liver or kidney cancer. The material sequenced was CD4+ or CD8+ T cells sorted from blood, taken in a trial of the OX40 agonist ivuxolimab. The CDR3 loop reads CASSNGATGNYGYTF. CDR3 bases: TGTGCCAGCAGCAATGGGGCAACTGGGAACTATGGCTACACCTTC.